This paragraph reports one T cell receptor (beta chain). All the people who gave samples were healthy bone marrow donors. The data derive from a study of cytomegalovirus exposure and HLA in healthy donors. The CDR3 is 13 amino acids. The V end lost 2 bases, the J end lost 5 bases, and 7 bases lay between the germline ends. CDR1 and CDR2 from the germline V gene are KGHSH and LQKENI. Vbeta (60) and Jbeta (13) primers were used in the PCR. In the original processing: Unique TCR beta chains totaled about 73 million in a later count, with roughly 11 million of them shared. TCRdb keeps only in-frame clones here, not all; method: immunoSEQ multiplex PCR. The V and J calls and clone size come from that table; D and trimming were worked out from the DNA. Here the sample spans roughly 43,000 clones, 64% being singletons.

The sequence was obtained from a human donor in good health. This chain joins TRBV18 and TRBJ1-5, with D perhaps matching TRBD1 (5 bases). Sequencing was carried out using PBMCs. The CDR3 spells CASSPGAYQPQHF. CDR3 sequence (DNA): TGTGCCAGCTCACCAGGGGCCTATCAGCCCCAGCATTTT.